This T cell receptor beta chain was captured by sequencing in a study of T-cell reconstitution after alpha-beta-depleted transplantation in children. General study results and limits: Recipient T cells and thymic progenitors that survived gave rise to the high TCRbeta diversity observed at day 60 in some patients.

This clonotype was seen at least ten times. What it binds is unknown. The CDR3 has 13 amino acids. V gave up 5 bases and J gave up 3 bases, with 8 bases separating them. TCRbeta library construction was performed incorporating unique molecular identifiers. Each CDR3 protein gets one entry after TCRdb re-called the PCR reads with MiXCR. This table holds some 200,000 distinct CDR3 sequences, 8.4% found once. This material consisted of PBMCs, mostly from graft donor cells, taken 360 days after TCRalphabeta/CD19-depleted stem cell transplant. The clonotype was recovered from a male patient between 2 and 15 years old who had a stem cell transplant for acute myeloid leukemia, so the T cells may come from the graft donor. The chain couples TRBV12-3 or TRBV12-4 to TRBJ1-5; no definite D call. The CDR3 DNA sequence: TGTGCCAGCAGTCTTGGATACAATCAGCCCCAGCATTTT. It specifies CASSLGYNQPQHF.